The 13 T cell receptor beta chains reported below all come from one sample, sequenced in a study of T-cell reconstitution after alpha-beta-depleted transplantation in children. Researchers prepared the TCRbeta library using unique molecular identifiers, the study reports. TCRdb processed the PCR reads anew with MiXCR; each CDR3 protein has one entry. This sample has a few hundred thousand distinct CDR3 sequences, with around 12% found just once. Sequences were derived from PBMCs from the stem cell graft donor, sampled from the stem cell graft. These receptor sequences come from a human donor who donated a stem cell graft to a child with combined immunodeficiency.

The table lists this clonotype with a few counts. The V call is TRBV5-1, the J call TRBJ2-2; TRBD1 matches at 8 bases. Germline CDR1 and CDR2: SGHRS and YFSETQ. The CDR3 loop spans 16 amino acids. The J segment lost 5 bases and the V segment lost 5 bases, leaving 11 bases of the junction unmatched. The CDR3 region has the DNA TGCGCCAGCAGTAATTCCGGGACAGGTCGGACCGGGGAGCTGTTTTTT. It codes for CASSNSGTGRTGELFF.

This CDR3 is CASSYRGGDTGELFF. DNA for the CDR3: TGTGCCAGCAGTTACCGTGGAGGGGACACCGGGGAGCTGTTTTTT. V and J are TRBV6-5 and TRBJ2-2; a possible D gene is TRBD2 (6 bases). The CDR3 has 15 amino acids. Germline CDR1 MNHEY, CDR2 SVGAGI. V lost 2 bases, J lost 3 bases, and 10 bases lay in between.

This clonotype was detected many times. The chain couples TRBV28 to TRBJ1-2; D is ambiguous. This CDR3 has 15 amino acids. The V end was cut by 7 bases, the J end by 4 bases, with 19 bases between. Germline-derived CDR1 and CDR2 are MDHEN and SYDVKM. The CDR3, as DNA: TGTGCCAGCACCCGTCCTGGGGAGGTCCTCTATGGCTACACCTTC. Its protein is CASTRPGEVLYGYTF.

This chain links TRBV6-5 with TRBJ2-7, with 8 bases fitting TRBD2. Germline V lookup: CDR1 MNHEY, CDR2 SVGAGI. This CDR3 spans 16 amino acids. With V trimmed by 0 bases and J by 3 bases, 7 bases remained unmatched. The DNA for the CDR3 is TGTGCCAGCAGTTACTCCCTAGCCCGGGAGGGCTACGAGCAGTACTTC. It yields the protein CASSYSLAREGYEQYF.

This clonotype was detected many times. The J gene is TRBJ2-7, the V gene TRBV20-1; TRBD1 is a possible D gene (5 bases). Trimming removed 5 bases at V and 3 bases at J, with 14 bases between. The germline gives CDR1 DFQATT, CDR2 SNEGSKA (reference sequence). This CDR3 comprises 13 residues. The CDR3: CSADGDRGYEQYF. CDR3 DNA sequence: TGCAGTGCTGACGGCGACAGAGGCTACGAGCAGTACTTC.

J is TRBJ2-4 and V is TRBV6-5; TRBD1 matches at 7 bases. Germline V gene sequence: CDR1 MNHEY, CDR2 SVGAGI. The CDR3 contains 16 residues. V lost 2 bases, J lost 0 bases, and 4 bases stayed unmatched. The CDR3 here is CASSYPGQIAKNIQYF. CDR3 DNA sequence: TGTGCCAGCAGTTACCCGGGACAGATAGCCAAAAACATTCAGTACTTC.

The sample holds a few counts of this clonotype. The rearrangement joins TRBV3-1 to TRBJ2-7, with D possibly called TRBD1 or TRBD2 (5 bases each). The germline CDR1 and CDR2 sequences are LGHDT and YNNKEL (reference sequence). Deletions cut 1 base from V and 6 bases from J, with 13 bases between. This CDR3 spans 14 amino acids. The CDR3 region is CASSQGGTFGEQYF. CDR3 bases: TGTGCCAGCAGCCAAGGTGGGACCTTCGGCGAGCAGTACTTC.

The chain combines TRBV7-2 with TRBJ2-1; the D call may be TRBD1 or TRBD2 (6 bases each). Germline CDR1 SGHTA, CDR2 FQGNSA. This CDR3 region has 14 residues. Trimming took 3 bases from V and 12 from J, leaving 18 bases between them. The CDR3 bases are TGTGCCAGCAGCTTTACGCCCCCCGAGGGGGGGCAGTTCTTC. This encodes CASSFTPPEGGQFF.

This clonotype was counted at least ten times. The chain has TRBV7-2 and TRBJ2-3, with TRBD2 matching 8 bases. This CDR3 is built from 17 residues. CDR1 is SGHTA and CDR2 is FQGNSA in the germline V gene. V trimming: 2 bases; J trimming: 6 bases; junction bases outside the gene matches: 13. The CDR3 reads CASSLYPVAGGSDTQYF. As DNA, the CDR3 is TGTGCCAGCAGCTTATACCCCGTGGCGGGAGGATCGGATACGCAGTATTTT. Together with reference TRBV7-2 and TRBJ2-3, the CDR3 gives the full variable domain: GAGVSQSPSNKVTEKGKDVELRCDPISGHTALYWYRQSLGQGLEFLIYFQGNSAPDKSGLPSDRFSAERTGGSVSTLTIQRTQQEDSAVYLCASSLYPVAGGSDTQYFGPGTRLTVL.

This clonotype has at least ten counts. The V gene is TRBV7-9, the J gene TRBJ1-1, with a weak D call TRBD1 (5 bases). The CDR3 extends over 14 amino acids. V lost 5 bases to trimming and J lost 3 bases, with 13 bases between them. Per germline, CDR1 SEHNR and CDR2 FQNEAQ (reference sequence). DNA for the CDR3: TGTGCCAGCAGCACCCGACAGAGCTACACTGAAGCTTTCTTT. Protein sequence: CASSTRQSYTEAFF. Filled out from reference TRBV7-9 and TRBJ1-1, the complete variable domain reads DTGVSQNPRHKITKRGQNVTFRCDPISEHNRLYWYRQTLGQGPEFLTYFQNEAQLEKSRLLSDRFSAERPKGSFSTLEIQRTEQGDSAMYLCASSTRQSYTEAFFGQGTRLTVV.

This rearrangement joins TRBV9 to TRBJ2-3; D is ambiguous. Trimming removed 3 bases from V and 2 bases from J, with 10 bases in between. Germline CDR1 is SGDLS and CDR2 is YYNGEE. The CDR3 loop spans 14 amino acids. The CDR3 sequence: CASSADAYTDTQYF. In DNA form, the CDR3 reads TGTGCCAGCAGCGCTGACGCTTACACAGATACGCAGTATTTT.

This clonotype was counted a few times. This chain connects TRBV28 to TRBJ2-5; 9 bases are shared with TRBD1. The germline V gene encodes CDR1 MDHEN and CDR2 SYDVKM. V lost 8 bases, J lost 2 bases, and 3 bases stayed unmatched. The CDR3 totals 13 residues. The CDR3 bases are TGTGCCAGCCACGGACAGGGGCAAGAGACCCAGTACTTC. It is translated as CASHGQGQETQYF.

J is TRBJ2-1 and V is TRBV5-1, with 8 bases matching TRBD2. The CDR3 sequence is 17 residues long. With V trimmed by 0 bases and J by 4 bases, 9 bases remained unmatched. The germline gives CDR1 SGHRS, CDR2 YFSETQ. The CDR3 coding sequence is TGCGCCAGCAGCTTGGCCGTTAGCGGGACTGGTTACAATGAGCAGTTCTTC. This sequence encodes CASSLAVSGTGYNEQFF.